This T cell receptor (beta chain) was profiled in a study of T-cell reconstitution after alpha-beta-depleted transplantation in children. Unique molecular identifiers tagged the TCRbeta library. MiXCR was run by TCRdb on the PCR reads, yielding one entry per CDR3 protein. The sample consists of 330,000 or so distinct CDR3 sequences, roughly a tenth of them appearing once. CDR1 and CDR2 from the germline V gene are DFQATT and SNEGSKA (reference sequence). The CDR3 is 14 residues long. Broader study findings: As was reported, about two months after transplant, alpha-beta T cells came from several hundred expanded graft clones.

About this clonotype: The target antigen is unknown. Just one base apart from a much larger clone, this may be a read error.

The material sequenced was PBMCs, taken before TCRalphabeta/CD19-depleted stem cell transplant. The chain employs TRBV20-1 and TRBJ2-1; tentatively, D is TRBD1 or TRBD2 (5 bases each). This receptor was identified in a boy in the first two years of life with acute myeloid leukemia, due to receive a stem cell transplant. The DNA of the CDR3 is TGCAGTGCTAGAGAACCGGGGCTTTTTAATGAGCAGATCTTC. This gives the protein CSAREPGLFNEQIF.